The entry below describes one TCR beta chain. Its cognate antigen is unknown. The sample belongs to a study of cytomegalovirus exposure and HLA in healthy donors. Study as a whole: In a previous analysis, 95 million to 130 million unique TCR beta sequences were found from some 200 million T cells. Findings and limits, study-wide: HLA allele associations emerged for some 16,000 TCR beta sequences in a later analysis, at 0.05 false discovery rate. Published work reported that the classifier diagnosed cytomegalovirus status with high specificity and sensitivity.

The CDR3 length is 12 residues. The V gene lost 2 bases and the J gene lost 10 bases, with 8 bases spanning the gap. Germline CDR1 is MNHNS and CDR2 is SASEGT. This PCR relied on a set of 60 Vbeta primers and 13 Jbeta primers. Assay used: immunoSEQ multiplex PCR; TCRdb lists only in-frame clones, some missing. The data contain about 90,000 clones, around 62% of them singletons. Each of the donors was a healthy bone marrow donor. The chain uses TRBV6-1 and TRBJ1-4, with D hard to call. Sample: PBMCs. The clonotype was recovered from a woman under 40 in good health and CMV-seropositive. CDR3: CASSEYVGKLFF. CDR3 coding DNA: TGTGCCAGCAGTGAATATGTCGGAAAACTGTTTTTT.